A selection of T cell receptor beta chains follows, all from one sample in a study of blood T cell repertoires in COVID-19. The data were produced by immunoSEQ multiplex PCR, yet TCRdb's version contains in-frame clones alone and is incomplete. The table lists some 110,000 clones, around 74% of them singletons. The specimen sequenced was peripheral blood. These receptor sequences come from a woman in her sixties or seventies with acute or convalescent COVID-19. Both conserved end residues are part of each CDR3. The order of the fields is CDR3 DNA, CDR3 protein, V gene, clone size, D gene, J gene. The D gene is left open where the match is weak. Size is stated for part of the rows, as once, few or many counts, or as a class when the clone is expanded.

TGTGCCTGGAGTGTTGGGTTGACCTCGAGGGAGCAGTACTTC | CAWSVGLTSREQYF | TRBV30 | . | . | TRBJ2-7
TGTGCCAGCTCACCTCGGACAGGGGACACGAACACTGAAGCTTTCTTT | CASSPRTGDTNTEAFF | TRBV18 | few | TRBD1 | TRBJ1-1
TGTGCCAGCAGCTTGACAGGGGGGGACATTCAGTACTTC | CASSLTGGDIQYF | TRBV5-6 | . | . | TRBJ2-4
TGCGCCAGCAGCTTGGGGGACAAACACAATGAACAGTTCTTC | CASSLGDKHNEQFF | TRBV5-1 | . | . | TRBJ2-1
TGTGCCAGCAGCTGGGGGACAGGGACGTATAATTCACCCCTCCACTTT | CASSWGTGTYNSPLHF | TRBV7-8 | once | TRBD1 | TRBJ1-6
TGTGCCAGTAGATTGACAGTCTATAGCAATCAGCCCCAGCATTTT | CASRLTVYSNQPQHF | TRBV19 | . | . | TRBJ1-5
TGTGCCAGCAGCTTACTAGCGGGGGGAGGGTATTTT | CASSLLAGGGYF | TRBV7-2 | . | TRBD2 | TRBJ2-3
TGTGCCAGCAGCTCCACAGGGAATCGCTACGAGCAGTACTTC | CASSSTGNRYEQYF | TRBV11-2 | . | . | TRBJ2-7
TGTGCCAGCAGCCCCCTGGGGAGGTCGGGACTAGCGGTAATACAGTTCTTC | CASSPLGRSGLAVIQFF | TRBV7-2 | . | TRBD2 | TRBJ2-1
TGTGCCAGTAGTATAGTCGCCGGGACAGGGAACACTGAAGCTTTCTTT | CASSIVAGTGNTEAFF | TRBV19 | . | TRBD1 | TRBJ1-1
TGCAGCGTCCGCCAGTTCACAGATACGCAGTATTTT | CSVRQFTDTQYF | TRBV29-1 | few | . | TRBJ2-3
TGTGCCAGCAGCCGACAGGGGTCAGACAATGAGCAGTTCTTC | CASSRQGSDNEQFF | TRBV3-1/TRBV3-2 | . | TRBD1 | TRBJ2-1
TGTGCCAGCAGCTCTCCTGGGGGACAGGGGGCGAATTCACCCCTCCACTTT | CASSSPGGQGANSPLHF | TRBV5-6 | . | TRBD1 | TRBJ1-6
TGTGCCAGTAGCCAGGGACAGGGGGCGCTTGAGCAGTACTTC | CASSQGQGALEQYF | TRBV19 | few | TRBD1 | TRBJ2-7
TGTGCCAGCAGTTTCAACGTGAGGCCGGGTCAGCCCCAGCATTTT | CASSFNVRPGQPQHF | TRBV6-2/TRBV6-3 | . | . | TRBJ1-5
TGTGCCAGCACCCTAGAATTAGCGGGTCATGGCTACACCTTC | CASTLELAGHGYTF | TRBV28 | . | . | TRBJ1-2
TGCGCCAGCAGCTTGGGGTCAGGCAATCAGCCCCAGCATTTT | CASSLGSGNQPQHF | TRBV5-1 | . | . | TRBJ1-5
TGTGCCAGCAGCTTTTACGGGGGGGCGATGGCCAAAAACATTCAGTACTTC | CASSFYGGAMAKNIQYF | TRBV7-2 | . | TRBD2 | TRBJ2-4
TGTGCCAGCAGCTCAGGGAACACTGAAGCTTTCTTT | CASSSGNTEAFF | TRBV11-3 | once | . | TRBJ1-1
TGTGCCATCAATCGGGACAGGGTAGGCGATACGCAGTATTTT | CAINRDRVGDTQYF | TRBV10-3 | . | TRBD1 | TRBJ2-3
TGTGCCAGCAGCCAAAACGAGGGTTCCGGCTACACCTTC | CASSQNEGSGYTF | TRBV7-9 | once | . | TRBJ1-2
TGTGCCAGCAGCACGCGACAGGGCCCCAGCTCCTACAATGAGCAGTTCTTC | CASSTRQGPSSYNEQFF | TRBV9 | . | TRBD1 | TRBJ2-1
TGTGCCAGCACCTCCTGGGGGGGTGAAACCGGGGAGCTGTTTTTT | CASTSWGGETGELFF | TRBV6-5 | . | TRBD2 | TRBJ2-2
TGTGCCAGCAGTTTGCGGGGGACAGATACGCAGTATTTT | CASSLRGTDTQYF | TRBV12-3/TRBV12-4 | . | TRBD2 | TRBJ2-3
TGTGCCAGTAGTTTAAAGGACACTAACTATGGCTACACCTTC | CASSLKDTNYGYTF | TRBV19 | . | . | TRBJ1-2
TGTGCCAGCTCACCACTTGTTGTCAGGGACAGGGCCTACGAGCAGTACTTC | CASSPLVVRDRAYEQYF | TRBV18 | . | TRBD1 | TRBJ2-7